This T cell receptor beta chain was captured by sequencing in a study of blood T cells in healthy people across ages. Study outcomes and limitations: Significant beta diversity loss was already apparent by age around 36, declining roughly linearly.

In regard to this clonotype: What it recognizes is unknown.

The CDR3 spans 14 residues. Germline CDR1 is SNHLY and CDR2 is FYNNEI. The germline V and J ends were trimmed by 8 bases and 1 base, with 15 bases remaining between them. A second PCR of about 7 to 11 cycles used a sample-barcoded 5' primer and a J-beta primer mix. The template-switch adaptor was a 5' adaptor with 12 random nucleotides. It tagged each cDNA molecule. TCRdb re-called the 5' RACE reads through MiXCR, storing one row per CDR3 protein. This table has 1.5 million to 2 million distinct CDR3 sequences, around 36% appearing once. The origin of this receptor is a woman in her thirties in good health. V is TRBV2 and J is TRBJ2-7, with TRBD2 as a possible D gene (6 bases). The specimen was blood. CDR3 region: CASQSRDLSYEQYF. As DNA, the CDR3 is TGTGCCAGCCAGTCGCGGGATTTGTCCTACGAGCAGTACTTC.